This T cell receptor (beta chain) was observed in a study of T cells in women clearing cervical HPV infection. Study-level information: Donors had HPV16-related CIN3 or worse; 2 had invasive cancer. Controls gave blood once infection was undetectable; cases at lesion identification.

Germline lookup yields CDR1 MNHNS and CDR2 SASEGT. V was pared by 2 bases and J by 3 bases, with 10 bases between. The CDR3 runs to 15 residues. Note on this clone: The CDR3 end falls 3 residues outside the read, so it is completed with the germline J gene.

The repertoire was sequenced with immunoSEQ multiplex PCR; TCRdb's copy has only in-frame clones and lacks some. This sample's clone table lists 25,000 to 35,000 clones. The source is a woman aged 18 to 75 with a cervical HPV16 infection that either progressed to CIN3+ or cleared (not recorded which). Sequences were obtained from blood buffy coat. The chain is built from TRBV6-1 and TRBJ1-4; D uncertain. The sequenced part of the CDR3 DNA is TGTGCCAGCAGTGAAAGTAGGGCTGCTAATGAAAAA. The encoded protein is CASSESRAANEK. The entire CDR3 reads CASSESRAANEKLFF.